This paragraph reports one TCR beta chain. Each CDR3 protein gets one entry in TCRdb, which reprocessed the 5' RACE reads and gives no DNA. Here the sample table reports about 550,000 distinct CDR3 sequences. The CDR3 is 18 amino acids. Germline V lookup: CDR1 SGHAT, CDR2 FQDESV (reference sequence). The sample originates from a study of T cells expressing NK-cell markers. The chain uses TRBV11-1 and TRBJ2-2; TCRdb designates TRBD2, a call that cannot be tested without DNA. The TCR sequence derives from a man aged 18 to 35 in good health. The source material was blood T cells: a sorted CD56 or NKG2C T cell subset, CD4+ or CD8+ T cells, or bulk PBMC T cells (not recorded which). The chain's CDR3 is CASSPLGTSGMNTGELFF.